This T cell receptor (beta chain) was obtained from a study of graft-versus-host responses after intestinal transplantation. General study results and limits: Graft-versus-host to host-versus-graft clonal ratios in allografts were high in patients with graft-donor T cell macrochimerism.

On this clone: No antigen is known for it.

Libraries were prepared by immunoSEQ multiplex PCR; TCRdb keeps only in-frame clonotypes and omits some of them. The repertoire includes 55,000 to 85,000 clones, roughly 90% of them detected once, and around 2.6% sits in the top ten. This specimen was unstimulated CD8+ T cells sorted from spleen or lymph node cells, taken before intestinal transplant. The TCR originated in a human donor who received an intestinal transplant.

CDR3 sequence: CASSSFRDSQETQYF. For the CDR3, the DNA is TGTGCCAGCAGTTCCTTCCGGGACAGCCAAGAGACCCAGTACTTC. This chain links TRBV28 with TRBJ2-5; 7 bases agree with TRBD1. After removal of 4 bases from V and 1 base from J, the junction contained 6 bases not matched to a gene. There are 15 residues in the CDR3. Germline CDR1 MDHEN, CDR2 SYDVKM.